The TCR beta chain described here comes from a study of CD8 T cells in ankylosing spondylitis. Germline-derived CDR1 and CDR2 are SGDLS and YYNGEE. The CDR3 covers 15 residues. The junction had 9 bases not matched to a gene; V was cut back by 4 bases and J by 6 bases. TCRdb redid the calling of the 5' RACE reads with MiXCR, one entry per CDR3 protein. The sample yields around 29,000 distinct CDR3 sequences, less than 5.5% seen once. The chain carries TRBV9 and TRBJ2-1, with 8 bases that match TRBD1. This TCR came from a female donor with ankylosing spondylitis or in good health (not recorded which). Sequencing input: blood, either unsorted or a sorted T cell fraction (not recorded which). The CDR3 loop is CASSKNSQGVNEQFF. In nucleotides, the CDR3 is TGTGCCAGCAGCAAAAACTCACAGGGGGTCAATGAGCAGTTCTTC.